This TCR beta chain stems from a study of T cells in Graves' hyperthyroidism and ophthalmopathy. This clonotype has a handful of counts. Graves' hyperthyroidism showing no ophthalmopathy progression within 18 months was considered stable. The authors obtained PBMCs from around 10 ml of fresh peripheral blood. Template material for amplifying TCR beta CDR3 regions consisted of RNA transcripts. HTBI primers were employed in a first-round RT-PCR of the TCR CDR3. TCRdb redid the calling of the multiplex PCR reads with MiXCR, one entry per CDR3 protein. The table lists about 360,000 distinct CDR3 sequences, approximately 13% of them singletons. V shed 4 bases and J shed 4 bases, with 18 bases lying between them. This CDR3 spans 16 amino acids. The germline V gene has CDR1 SGHDN and CDR2 FVKESK.

The sample consisted of blood. This receptor was taken from a woman aged 18-29 years with Graves' hyperthyroidism. The rearrangement links TRBV14 to TRBJ2-3; TRBD2 is a possible D gene (5 bases). The DNA for the CDR3 is TGTGCCAGCAGCCTATTTTCGGGGTATGGTTCAGATACGCAGTATTTT. Translated, it gives CASSLFSGYGSDTQYF.